A selection of T cell receptor beta chains follows, all from one sample in a study of CD8 T cells in ankylosing spondylitis. TCRdb itself ran the 5' RACE reads through MiXCR, one entry per CDR3 protein. In the table there are 500,000 or so distinct CDR3 sequences, about 5.7% of which are singletons. Specimen: blood, either unsorted or a sorted T cell fraction (not recorded which). These receptors were obtained from a male donor with ankylosing spondylitis. CDR3s include the opening cysteine and the closing phenylalanine or tryptophan. A D gene is named only where the DNA matches it firmly. Expanded clones get a size class; other rows say once, few or many, or leave the size out.

NA	TRBV20-1	TRBJ2-7	many	TGCAGTGCTAGACTTGGGGCCACCTACGAGCAGTACTTC	CSARLGATYEQYF
TRBD1	TRBV15	TRBJ2-1	NA	TGTGCCACCAGCAGAGGACCGGGACAGATTAACCCGATGCAAACCTACAATGAGCAGTTCTTC	CATSRGPGQINPMQTYNEQFF
TRBD1	TRBV27	TRBJ2-3	NA	TGTGCCAGCAGTTTATATGGACAGGGGTCAGATACGCAGTATTTT	CASSLYGQGSDTQYF
NA	TRBV10-3	TRBJ1-5	NA	TGTGCCATCAGTGTTGGGGCCCACGATCAGCCCCAGCATTTT	CAISVGAHDQPQHF
NA	TRBV4-3	TRBJ2-1	many	TGCGCCAGCAGCCAAGGGATCCCCAATGAGCAGTTCTTC	CASSQGIPNEQFF
TRBD1	TRBV11-2	TRBJ2-1	many	TGTGCCAGCAGCTTAGTTTATGGCGGGACAGGCTCCTACAATGAGCAGTTCTTC	CASSLVYGGTGSYNEQFF
NA	TRBV28	TRBJ1-1	many	TGTGCCAGCAGACAGGCCCTTGAAGCTTTCTTT	CASRQALEAFF
NA	TRBV7-9	TRBJ1-1	few	TGTGCCAGCAGCCCTGCATACAGGAACACTGAAGCTTTCTTT	CASSPAYRNTEAFF
NA	TRBV11-2	TRBJ2-5	many	TGTGCCAGCAGCCATCGGACTGTCGGGGAAGAGACCCAGTACTTC	CASSHRTVGEETQYF
NA	TRBV28	TRBJ1-6	NA	TGTGCCAGCAGTCCCCCGGATTCACCCCTCCACTTT	CASSPPDSPLHF
TRBD2	TRBV20-1	TRBJ2-2	many	TGCAGTGCTAGAGTGGCGGGGAGGGTTTCCGGGGAGCTGTTTTTT	CSARVAGRVSGELFF
TRBD1	TRBV6-1	TRBJ1-1	many	TGTGCCAGCAGGAGACAGGGGAGCACTGAAGCTTTCTTT	CASRRQGSTEAFF